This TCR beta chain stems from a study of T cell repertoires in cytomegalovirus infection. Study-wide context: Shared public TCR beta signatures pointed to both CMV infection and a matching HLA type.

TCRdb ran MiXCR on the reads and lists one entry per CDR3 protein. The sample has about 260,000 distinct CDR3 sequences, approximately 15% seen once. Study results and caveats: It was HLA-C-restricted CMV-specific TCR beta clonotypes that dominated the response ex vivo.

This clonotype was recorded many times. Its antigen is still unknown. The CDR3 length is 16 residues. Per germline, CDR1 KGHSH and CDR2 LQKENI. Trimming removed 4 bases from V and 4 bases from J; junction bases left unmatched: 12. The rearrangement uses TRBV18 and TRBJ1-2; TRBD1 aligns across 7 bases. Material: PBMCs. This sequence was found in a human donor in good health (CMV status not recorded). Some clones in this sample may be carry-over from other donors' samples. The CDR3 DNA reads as TGTGCCAGCTCACTGGGACAGAATTCCGATCTCTATGGCTACACCTTC. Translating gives CASSLGQNSDLYGYTF.